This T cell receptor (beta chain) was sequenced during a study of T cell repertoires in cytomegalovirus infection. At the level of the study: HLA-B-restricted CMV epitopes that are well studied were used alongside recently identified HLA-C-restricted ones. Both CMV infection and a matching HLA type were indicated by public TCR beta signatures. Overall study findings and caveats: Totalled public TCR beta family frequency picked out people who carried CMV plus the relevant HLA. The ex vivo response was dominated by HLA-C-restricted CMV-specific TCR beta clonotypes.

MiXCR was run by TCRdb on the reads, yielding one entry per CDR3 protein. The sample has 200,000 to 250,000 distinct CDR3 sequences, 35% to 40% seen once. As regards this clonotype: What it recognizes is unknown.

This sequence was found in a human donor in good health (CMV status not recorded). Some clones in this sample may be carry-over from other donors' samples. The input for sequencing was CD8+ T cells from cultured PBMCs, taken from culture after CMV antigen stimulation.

CDR3 DNA: TGTGCCAGCAGCTTGGGTCTCACTGAAGCTTTCTTT. Amino acid sequence: CASSLGLTEAFF. The chain has TRBV5-8 and TRBJ1-1, with D unclear. Germline values: CDR1 SGHTS, CDR2 YDEGEE. The V gene lost 0 bases and the J gene lost 4 bases, with 4 bases spanning the gap. This CDR3 region has 12 residues.